This T cell receptor (beta chain) appears in the sequencing data of a study of T cell clusters in autoimmune cytopenias (dated by TCRdb to about 2019). Background on the whole study: TRB sequencing reached a median depth of around 52,000 reads per sample and yielded a median of about 2,200 distinct TRB clonotypes per sample. Alongside healthy, CLL and autoimmune hepatitis controls, autoimmune cytopenia patients had their peripheral blood TRB and IGH repertoires sequenced at active disease and again during treatment follow-up. The study aimed to test whether autoimmune cytopenia patients carry a disease-specific immune repertoire signature usable as a blood-based biomarker. Study-level results and caveats: The T cell clusters were only ever defined in silico, so experimental validation of their functional role was still needed. The cluster-lack signature was not seen for secondary cytopenia versus CLL, apparently masked by the dominant lymphoma-associated repertoire. Healthy donors showed almost three-fold more exclusive TRB clusters than active autoimmune hepatitis patients, consistent with an autoimmunity-wide signature. GLIPH suggested that primary autoimmune cytopenia patients lacked physiological T cell clusters: roughly 50 clusters were exclusive to healthy donors versus approximately 18 exclusive to patients. TRB repertoire shifts, with less even repertoires in secondary cytopenia and CLL, mostly reflected lymphoma bias rather than autoimmunity.

TRB rearrangements were amplified by multiplex PCR using a touch-down protocol with TRB-A and TRB-B primer pools mixed in one tube. Illumina adapters and sample indices were added to the amplicons through two consecutive PCR reactions performed with Phusion HS II polymerase. After gel purification with the NucleoSpin Gel and PCR Clean-up kit, the amplicons were quantified by Qubit and checked for quality on an Agilent 2100 Bioanalyzer. Libraries were sequenced on an Illumina MiSeq using 600-cycle, single-indexed, paired-end runs. From the authors' description of their analysis: Alignment and assembly of TRB reads were performed with MiXCR version 2.1.12 and the default MiXCR reference library. Each unique CDR3 nucleotide sequence defined a clone, and only productive sequences with at least two reads were analysed. To assess repertoire diversity, an R script computed alpha-parameterized diversity profiles (alpha 0 to 5), which included the Shannon (alpha 1) and Simpson (alpha 2) indices. The tcR package was used to compute combinatorial TRB VJ usage, which was then compared between cohorts by principal component analysis with ade4. Using GLIPH, TCRbeta CDR3s were clustered on pairs of cohorts matched for age and read depth, and a Wilcoxon test was used to compare cluster frequencies. After the reads were reprocessed by TCRdb, one entry was made per CDR3 protein sequence, with no DNA. TCRdb, not the authors, supplied the V and J calls. This sample's table has entries for about 12,000 distinct CDR3 sequences. About 3% of the sample is held by the ten biggest clonotypes.

Turning to this clonotype: Its binding antigen is unknown.

For each sample, TRB amplification used roughly 270 ng of peripheral blood genomic DNA, equal to approximately 37,500 genome equivalents. Specimen: peripheral blood. This receptor was obtained from a human donor with an autoimmune cytopenia or autoimmune hepatitis (not recorded which).

The CDR3 here reads CASSRDRDEQYF. The chain is made from TRBV7-2 and TRBJ2-7; TCRdb picks TRBD1, but there is no DNA to check that call. The CDR3 spans 12 residues, from the cysteine through the phenylalanine. Only the protein is on record. CDR1 and CDR2 were assigned from the germline V gene as SGHTA and FQGNSA.